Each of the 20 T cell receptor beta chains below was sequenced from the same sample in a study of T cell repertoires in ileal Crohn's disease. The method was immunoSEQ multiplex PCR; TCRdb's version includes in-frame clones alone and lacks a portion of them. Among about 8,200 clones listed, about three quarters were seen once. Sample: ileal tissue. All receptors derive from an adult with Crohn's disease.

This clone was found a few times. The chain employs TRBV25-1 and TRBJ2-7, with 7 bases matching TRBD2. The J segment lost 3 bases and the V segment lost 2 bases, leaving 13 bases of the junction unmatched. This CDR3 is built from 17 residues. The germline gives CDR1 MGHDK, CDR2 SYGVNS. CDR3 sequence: CASSEVPPPGGIYEQYF. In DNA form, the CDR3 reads TGTGCCAGCAGTGAAGTCCCCCCTCCGGGGGGTATCTACGAGCAGTACTTC.

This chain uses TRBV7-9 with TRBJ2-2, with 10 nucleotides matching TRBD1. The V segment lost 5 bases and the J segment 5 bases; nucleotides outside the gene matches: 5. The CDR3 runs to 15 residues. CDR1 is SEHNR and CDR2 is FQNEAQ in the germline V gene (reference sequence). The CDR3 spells CASSNGQGETGELFF. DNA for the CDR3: TGTGCCAGCAGCAACGGACAGGGGGAGACCGGGGAGCTGTTTTTT.

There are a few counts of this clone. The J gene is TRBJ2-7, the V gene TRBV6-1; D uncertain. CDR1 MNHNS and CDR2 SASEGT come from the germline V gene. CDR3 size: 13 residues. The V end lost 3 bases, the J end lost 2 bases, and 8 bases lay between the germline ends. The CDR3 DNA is TGTGCCAGCAGTGAGGAGCCCACCTACGAGCAGTACTTC. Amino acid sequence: CASSEEPTYEQYF.

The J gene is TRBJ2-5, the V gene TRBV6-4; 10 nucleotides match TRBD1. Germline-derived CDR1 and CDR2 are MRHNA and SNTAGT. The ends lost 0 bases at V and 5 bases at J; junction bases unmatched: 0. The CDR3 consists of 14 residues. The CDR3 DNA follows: TGTGCCAGCAGTGACTCGACAGGGGGCGAGACCCAGTACTTC. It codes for CASSDSTGGETQYF.

This chain's CDR3 is CASSRQEEQPQHF. The DNA for the CDR3 is TGTGCCAGCAGTCGACAGGAGGAGCAGCCCCAGCATTTT. This chain joins TRBV6-5 and TRBJ1-5; maybe TRBD1 (6 bases). The CDR3 contains 13 residues. V shed 5 bases and J shed 7 bases, with 12 bases lying between them. The germline CDR1 and CDR2 sequences are MNHEY and SVGAGI.

The CDR3 is CASSSLAGAGDTQYF. The CDR3 DNA reads TGTGCCAGCAGCTCCCTAGCGGGGGCCGGGGATACGCAGTATTTT. The V and J genes are TRBV7-3 and TRBJ2-3, with 10 bases identical to TRBD2. From germline, CDR1 is SGHTA and CDR2 FQGTGA. CDR3 length equals 15 residues. The J segment lost 6 bases and the V segment lost 4 bases, leaving 7 bases of the junction unmatched.

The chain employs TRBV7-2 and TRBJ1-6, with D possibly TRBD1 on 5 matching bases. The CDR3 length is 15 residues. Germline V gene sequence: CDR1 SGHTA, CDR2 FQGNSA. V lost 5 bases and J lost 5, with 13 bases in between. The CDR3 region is CASSPQGGNNSPLHF. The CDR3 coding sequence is TGTGCCAGCAGCCCTCAGGGAGGAAATAATTCACCCCTCCACTTT.

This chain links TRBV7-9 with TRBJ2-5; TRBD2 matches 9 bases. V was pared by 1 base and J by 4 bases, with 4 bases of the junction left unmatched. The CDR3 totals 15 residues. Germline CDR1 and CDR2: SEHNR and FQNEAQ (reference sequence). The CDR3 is CASSLDLAGLETQYF. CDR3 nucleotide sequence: TGTGCCAGCAGCTTAGATCTAGCGGGATTAGAGACCCAGTACTTC.

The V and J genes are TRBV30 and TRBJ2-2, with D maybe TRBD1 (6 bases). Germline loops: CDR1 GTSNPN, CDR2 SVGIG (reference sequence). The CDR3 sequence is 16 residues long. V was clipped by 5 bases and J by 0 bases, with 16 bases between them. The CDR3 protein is CAWETGDTPNTGELFF. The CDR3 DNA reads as TGTGCCTGGGAGACCGGGGACACCCCGAACACCGGGGAGCTGTTTTTT.

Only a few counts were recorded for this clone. CDR3 loop: CASSQSSLSSGGAGEQFF. Here the CDR3 DNA reads TGCGCCAGCAGCCAAAGTTCTCTCTCCAGCGGGGGGGCAGGTGAGCAGTTCTTC. The rearrangement uses TRBV4-1 and TRBJ2-1, with TRBD2 identical over 10 bases. V lost 2 bases to trimming and J lost 9 bases; unmatched junction nucleotides: 16. Per germline, CDR1 MGHRA and CDR2 YSYEKL. CDR3 length: 18 residues.

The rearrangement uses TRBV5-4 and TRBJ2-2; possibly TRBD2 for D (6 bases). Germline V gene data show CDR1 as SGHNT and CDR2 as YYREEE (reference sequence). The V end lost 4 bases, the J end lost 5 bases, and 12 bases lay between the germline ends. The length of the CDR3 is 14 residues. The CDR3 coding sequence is TGTGCCAGCAGCCGGGACTCGAGTACCGGGGAGCTGTTTTTT. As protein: CASSRDSSTGELFF.

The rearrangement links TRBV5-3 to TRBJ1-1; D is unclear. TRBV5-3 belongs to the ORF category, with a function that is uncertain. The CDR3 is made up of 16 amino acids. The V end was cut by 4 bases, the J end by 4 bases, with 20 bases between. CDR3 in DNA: TGTGCCAGAAGCGCCAACCGCCGGGTCCCTCGCACTGAAGCTTTCTTT. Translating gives CARSANRRVPRTEAFF.

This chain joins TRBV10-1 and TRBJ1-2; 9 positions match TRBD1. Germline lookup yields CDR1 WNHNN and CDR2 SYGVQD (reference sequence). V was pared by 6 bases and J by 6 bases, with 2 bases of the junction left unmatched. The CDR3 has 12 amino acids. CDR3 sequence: CASRQGAHGYTF. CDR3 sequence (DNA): TGCGCCAGCAGACAGGGGGCGCATGGCTACACCTTC.

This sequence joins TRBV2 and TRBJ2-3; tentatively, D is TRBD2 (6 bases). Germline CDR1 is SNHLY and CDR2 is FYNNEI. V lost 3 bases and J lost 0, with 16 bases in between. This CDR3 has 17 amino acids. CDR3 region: CASSDILAAGSTDTQYF. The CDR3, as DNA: TGTGCCAGCAGTGACATACTTGCGGCGGGGAGCACAGATACGCAGTATTTT.

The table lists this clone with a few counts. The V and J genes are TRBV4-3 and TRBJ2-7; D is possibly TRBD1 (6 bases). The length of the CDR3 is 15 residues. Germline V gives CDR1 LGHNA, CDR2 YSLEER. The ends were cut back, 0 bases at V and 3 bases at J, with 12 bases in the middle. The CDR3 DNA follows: TGCGCCAGCAGCCAAGACAGGGGAGACCTCTACGAGCAGTACTTC. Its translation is CASSQDRGDLYEQYF.

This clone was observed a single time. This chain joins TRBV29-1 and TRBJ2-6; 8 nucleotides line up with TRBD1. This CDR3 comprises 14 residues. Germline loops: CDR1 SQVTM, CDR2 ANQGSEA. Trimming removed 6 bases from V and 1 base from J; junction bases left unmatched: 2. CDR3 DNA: TGCAGCGTGGGACAGGTATCTGGGGCCAACGTCCTGACTTTC. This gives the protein CSVGQVSGANVLTF. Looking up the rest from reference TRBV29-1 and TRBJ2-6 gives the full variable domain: SAVISQKPSRDICQRGTSLTIQCQVDSQVTMMFWYRQQPGQSLTLIATANQGSEATYESGFVIDKFPISRPNLTFSTLTVSNMSPEDSSIYLCSVGQVSGANVLTFGAGSRLTVL.

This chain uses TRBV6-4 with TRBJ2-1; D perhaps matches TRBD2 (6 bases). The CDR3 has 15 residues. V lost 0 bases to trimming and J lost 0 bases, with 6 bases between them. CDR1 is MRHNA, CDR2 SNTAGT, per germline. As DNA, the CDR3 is TGTGCCAGCAGTGACTCTAGCGGCTCCTACAATGAGCAGTTCTTC. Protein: CASSDSSGSYNEQFF.

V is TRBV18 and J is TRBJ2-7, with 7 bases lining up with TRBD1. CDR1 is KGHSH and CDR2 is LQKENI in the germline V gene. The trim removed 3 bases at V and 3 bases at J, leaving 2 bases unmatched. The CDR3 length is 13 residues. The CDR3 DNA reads TGTGCCAGCTCACCTGACAGGGACTACGAGCAGTACTTC. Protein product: CASSPDRDYEQYF.

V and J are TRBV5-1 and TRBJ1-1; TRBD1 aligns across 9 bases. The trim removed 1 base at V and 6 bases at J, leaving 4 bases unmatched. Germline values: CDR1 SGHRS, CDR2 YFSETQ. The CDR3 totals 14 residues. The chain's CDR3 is CASSLTGGLPEAFF. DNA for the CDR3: TGCGCCAGCAGCTTGACAGGGGGCTTGCCTGAAGCTTTCTTT.

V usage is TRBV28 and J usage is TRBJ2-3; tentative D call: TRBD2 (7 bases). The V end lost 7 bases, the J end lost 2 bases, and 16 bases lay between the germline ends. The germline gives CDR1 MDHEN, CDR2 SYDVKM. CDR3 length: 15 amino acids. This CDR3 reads CASNGGRDYTDTQYF. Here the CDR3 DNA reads TGTGCCAGCAATGGGGGGCGGGACTACACAGATACGCAGTATTTT.